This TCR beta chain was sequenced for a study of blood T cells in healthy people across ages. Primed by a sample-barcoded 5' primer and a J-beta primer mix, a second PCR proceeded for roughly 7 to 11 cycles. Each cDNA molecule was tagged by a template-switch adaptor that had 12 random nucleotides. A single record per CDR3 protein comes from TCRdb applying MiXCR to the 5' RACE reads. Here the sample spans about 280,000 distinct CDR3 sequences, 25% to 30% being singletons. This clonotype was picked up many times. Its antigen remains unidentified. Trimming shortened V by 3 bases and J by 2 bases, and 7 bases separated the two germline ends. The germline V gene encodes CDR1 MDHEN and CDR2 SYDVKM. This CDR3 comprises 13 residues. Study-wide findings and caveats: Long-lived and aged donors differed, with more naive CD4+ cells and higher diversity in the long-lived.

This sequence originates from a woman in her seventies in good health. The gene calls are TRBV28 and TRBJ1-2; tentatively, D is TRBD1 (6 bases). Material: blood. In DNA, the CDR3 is TGTGCCAGCAGTTTTGGACAGAACTATGGCTACACCTTC. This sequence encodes CASSFGQNYGYTF.